Below, 5 T cell receptor beta chains from the same sample are listed, as sequenced in a study of cytomegalovirus exposure and HLA in healthy donors. PCR primers comprised 60 Vbeta and 13 Jbeta primers. Produced via immunoSEQ multiplex PCR; TCRdb's table is partial and in-frame only. The sample records roughly 120,000 clones, 75% to 85% being singletons. Sequenced: PBMCs. The source of these receptors is a man younger than 30 in good health and CMV-seronegative.

This chain connects TRBV4-1 to TRBJ2-1; TRBD2 agrees at 10 bases. The CDR3 spans 17 residues. The ends lost 1 base at V and 2 bases at J; junction bases unmatched: 5. Germline-derived CDR1 and CDR2 are MGHRA and YSYEKL. CDR3 residues: CASSQAGLAAAYNEQFF. As DNA, the CDR3 is TGCGCCAGCAGCCAAGCCGGACTAGCGGCGGCCTACAATGAGCAGTTCTTC.

The chain joins TRBV9 to TRBJ2-2; the match to TRBD2 covers 8 bases. The CDR3 sequence is 15 residues long. Germline CDR1 and CDR2: SGDLS and YYNGEE. Unmatched junction bases numbered 3, after V lost 0 bases and J lost 5 bases. The chain's CDR3 is CASSVDGGGTGELFF. CDR3 nucleotides: TGTGCCAGCAGCGTAGACGGGGGGGGTACCGGGGAGCTGTTTTTT.

The chain carries TRBV21-1 and TRBJ1-2; TRBD1 was called by the table and not checked on the DNA. TRBV21-1 is flagged as a pseudogene. The CDR3 sequence is 13 residues long. CDR3 sequence: CASKRDRGPPYTF. The CDR3 DNA is TGTGCCAGCAAAAGGGACAGGGGCCCTCCCTACACCTTC.

The chain employs TRBV4-1 and TRBJ1-2, with D hard to call. With 0 bases removed from V and 7 bases from J, the gap between germline ends came to 12 bases. The CDR3 totals 14 residues. Germline V gene sequence: CDR1 MGHRA, CDR2 YSYEKL. The CDR3 bases are TGCGCCAGCAGCCAAGATCCAGGCGACGGTGGCTACACCTTC. Amino acid sequence: CASSQDPGDGGYTF.

The chain couples TRBV11-3 to TRBJ2-1; 9 positions agree with TRBD2. V shed 6 bases, J shed 7 bases, and the junction held 7 bases outside the gene matches. CDR1 and CDR2 (germline): SGHNT, YENEEA. The CDR3 totals 14 residues. CDR3 region: CASRGERGANEQFF. CDR3 sequence (DNA): TGTGCCAGCAGAGGAGAGCGGGGGGCAAATGAGCAGTTCTTC.